Below, 11 T cell receptor beta chains from the same sample are listed, as sequenced in a study of radiation and T cells in renal cell carcinoma (dated by TCRdb to the early 2020s). The label giving this sample's time point can be read as: blood 2 weeks post-SBRT. The intended sense of this specimen's treatment or condition label: 15 Gy SBRT to primary tumor, nephrectomy 4 weeks later. The library was obtained by the immunoSEQ multiplex PCR assay. The table comes from immuneACCESS by way of TCRdb, which keeps in-frame sequences with V and J called. Part of the clones is missing from these tables; in studies checked, under half for an unresolved V gene and the rest for unknown reasons. The sample yields 20,000 to 30,000 clones; approximately 84% were counted once. 31% of the sample goes to the ten largest clones. The source material was blood, sampled from a patient whose treatment included radiotherapy and nephrectomy. These TCRs come from a man aged 55-75 years with renal cell carcinoma.

V is TRBV18 and J is TRBJ1-2; the D gene is possibly TRBD1 (5 bases). The CDR3 consists of 15 residues. V shed 4 bases and J shed 6 bases, with 18 bases lying between them. Germline loops: CDR1 KGHSH, CDR2 LQKENI. Written as DNA, the CDR3 is TGTGCCAGCTCACGGGACGCGGGGCAGGGCGATGGCTACACCTTC. The encoded protein is CASSRDAGQGDGYTF.

The gene calls are TRBV15 and TRBJ2-7; 9 positions agree with TRBD2. CDR3 length equals 14 residues. Unmatched junction bases numbered 2, after V lost 1 base and J lost 4 bases. Germline V CDR1 and CDR2: LNHNV, YYDKDF (reference sequence). Written as DNA, the CDR3 is TGTGCCACCAGCAGAGTAGCGGGAGCTTACGAGCAGTACTTC. Translation gives CATSRVAGAYEQYF. The full variable domain, its missing parts supplied by reference TRBV15 and TRBJ2-7, is DAMVIQNPRYQVTQFGKPVTLSCSQTLNHNVMYWYQQKSSQAPKLLFHYYDKDFNNEADTPDNFQSRRPNTSFCFLDIRSPGLGDTAMYLCATSRVAGAYEQYFGPGTRLTVT.

V is TRBV5-1 and J is TRBJ2-7; D call uncertain. V was clipped by 1 base and J by 2 bases, with 7 bases between them. The germline gives CDR1 SGHRS, CDR2 YFSETQ. CDR3 length: 13 amino acids. In DNA form, the CDR3 reads TGCGCCAGCAGCTTGATCGTTGCCTACGAGCAGTACTTC. Protein product: CASSLIVAYEQYF.

The rearrangement joins TRBV27 to TRBJ2-7, with 12 bases lining up with TRBD2. After removal of 2 bases from V and 0 bases from J, the junction contained 5 bases not matched to a gene. The CDR3 is 17 residues long. CDR1 MNHEY and CDR2 SMNVEV come from the germline V gene (reference sequence). CDR3 sequence (DNA): TGTGCCAGCAGTTTAAAGCTAGCGGGAGGGAGCTCCTACGAGCAGTACTTC. This encodes CASSLKLAGGSSYEQYF.

This sequence joins TRBV7-8 and TRBJ1-3; D is unclear. There are 16 residues in the CDR3. Deletions cut 2 bases from V and 5 bases from J, with 16 bases between. Germline CDR1 reads SGHVS; CDR2 reads FQNEAQ. CDR3 protein: CASSLPWAAGRNTIYF. For the CDR3, the DNA is TGTGCCAGCAGCTTACCTTGGGCCGCAGGACGAAACACCATATATTTT.

The CDR3 DNA sequence: TGCGCCAGCAGCTTGGGTACGAGCCACAATGAGCAGTTCTTC. This encodes CASSLGTSHNEQFF. The chain links TRBV5-1 to TRBJ2-1, with no clear D. Between the trimmed V and J ends, which lost 0 bases and 5 bases, there was a span of 9 bases. The CDR3 totals 14 residues. Germline assignment: CDR1 SGHRS and CDR2 YFSETQ.

The V and J genes are TRBV2 and TRBJ1-2; D is unresolved. Germline V gives CDR1 SNHLY, CDR2 FYNNEI. This CDR3 comprises 12 residues. The V and J ends lost 0 bases and 8 bases respectively, with 7 bases between them. The CDR3 DNA is TGTGCCAGCAGTGAAGCGCTTGGGGGCTACACCTTC. This encodes CASSEALGGYTF.

V usage is TRBV12-5 and J usage is TRBJ2-7; D is ambiguous. Germline lookup yields CDR1 LGHNT and CDR2 FRNRAP. This CDR3 comprises 17 residues. V was clipped by 1 base and J by 2 bases, with 18 bases between them. The CDR3 DNA reads as TGTGCTAGTGGTTTGGCGGCAACCCTTACTACGACCTACGAGCAGTACTTC. Translating it yields CASGLAATLTTTYEQYF.

V usage is TRBV2 and J usage is TRBJ2-2; perhaps D is TRBD1 or TRBD2 (5 bases each). CDR1 is SNHLY and CDR2 is FYNNEI in the germline V gene. The CDR3 is 14 amino acids. Deletions cut 5 bases from V and 0 bases from J, with 7 bases between. In nucleotides, the CDR3 is TGTGCCAGCAGTCCGGGACCGAACACCGGGGAGCTGTTTTTT. Translated, it gives CASSPGPNTGELFF.

The chain uses TRBV9 and TRBJ2-4; the D gene is possibly TRBD2 (6 bases). The CDR3 length is 11 residues. With 7 bases removed from V and 9 bases from J, the gap between germline ends came to 11 bases. Germline CDR1 is SGDLS and CDR2 is YYNGEE. The CDR3 spells CASGGRSIQYF. The CDR3 DNA is TGTGCCAGCGGAGGGCGGAGCATTCAGTACTTC.

The rearrangement links TRBV6-4 to TRBJ2-1; D call uncertain. The germline CDR1 and CDR2 sequences are MRHNA and SNTAGT. There are 13 residues in the CDR3. The V and J ends lost 0 bases and 3 bases respectively, with 3 bases between them. The CDR3 region is CASSDSDYNEQFF. CDR3 in DNA: TGTGCCAGCAGTGACTCGGACTACAATGAGCAGTTCTTC.